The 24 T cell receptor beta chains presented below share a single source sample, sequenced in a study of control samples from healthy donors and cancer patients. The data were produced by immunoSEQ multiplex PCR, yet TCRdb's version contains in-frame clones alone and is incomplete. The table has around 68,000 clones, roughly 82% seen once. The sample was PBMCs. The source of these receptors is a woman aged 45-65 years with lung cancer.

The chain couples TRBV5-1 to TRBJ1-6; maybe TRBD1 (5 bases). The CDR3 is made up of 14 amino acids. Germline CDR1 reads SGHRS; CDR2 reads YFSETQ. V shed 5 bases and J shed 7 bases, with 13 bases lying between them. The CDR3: CASREGASNSPLHF. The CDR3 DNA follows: TGCGCCAGCAGGGAAGGGGCGTCCAATTCACCCCTCCACTTT.

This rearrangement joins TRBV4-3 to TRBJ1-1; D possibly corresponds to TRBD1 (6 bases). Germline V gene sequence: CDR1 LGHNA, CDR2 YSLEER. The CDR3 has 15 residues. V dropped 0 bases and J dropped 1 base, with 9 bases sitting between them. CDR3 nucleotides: TGCGCCAGCAGCCAAGATGGGGGCAGGAACACTGAAGCTTTCTTT. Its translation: CASSQDGGRNTEAFF.

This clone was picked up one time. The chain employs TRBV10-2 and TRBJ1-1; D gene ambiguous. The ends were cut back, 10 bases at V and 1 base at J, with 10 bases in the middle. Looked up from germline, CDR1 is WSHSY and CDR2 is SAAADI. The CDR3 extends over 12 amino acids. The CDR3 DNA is TGCGCCATCCTTTCCGAGAACACTGAAGCTTTCTTT. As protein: CAILSENTEAFF.

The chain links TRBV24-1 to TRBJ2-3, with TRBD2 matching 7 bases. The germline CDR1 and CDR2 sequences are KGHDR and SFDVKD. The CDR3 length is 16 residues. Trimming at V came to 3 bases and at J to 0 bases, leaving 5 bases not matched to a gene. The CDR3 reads CATSDIAGTSTDTQYF. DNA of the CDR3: TGTGCCACCAGTGATATAGCGGGTACTAGCACAGATACGCAGTATTTT.

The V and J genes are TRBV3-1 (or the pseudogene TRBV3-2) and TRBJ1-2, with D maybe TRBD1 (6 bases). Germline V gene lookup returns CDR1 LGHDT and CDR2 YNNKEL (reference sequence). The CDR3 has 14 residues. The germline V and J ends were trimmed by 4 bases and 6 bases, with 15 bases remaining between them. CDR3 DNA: TGTGCCAGCAGCCGTCTGGGGGGCGCGGATGGCTACACCTTC. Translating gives CASSRLGGADGYTF.

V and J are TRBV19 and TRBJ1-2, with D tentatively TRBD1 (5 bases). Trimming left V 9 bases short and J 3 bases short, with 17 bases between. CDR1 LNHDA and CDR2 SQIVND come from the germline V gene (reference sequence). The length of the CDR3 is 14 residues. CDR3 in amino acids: CASRSWDLHYGYTF. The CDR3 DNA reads TGTGCCAGCCGTTCCTGGGACCTACACTATGGCTACACCTTC. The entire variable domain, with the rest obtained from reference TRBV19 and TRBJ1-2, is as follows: DGGITQSPKYLFRKEGQNVTLSCEQNLNHDAMYWYRQDPGQGLRLIYYSQIVNDFQKGDIAEGYSVSREKKESFPLTVTSAQKNPTAFYLCASRSWDLHYGYTFGSGTRLTVV.

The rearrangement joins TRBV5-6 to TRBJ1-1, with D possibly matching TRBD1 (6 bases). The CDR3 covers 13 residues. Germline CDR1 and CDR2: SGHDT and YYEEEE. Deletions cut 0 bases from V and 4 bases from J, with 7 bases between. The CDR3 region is CASSLAGATEAFF. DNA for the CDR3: TGTGCCAGCAGCTTGGCAGGGGCCACTGAAGCTTTCTTT.

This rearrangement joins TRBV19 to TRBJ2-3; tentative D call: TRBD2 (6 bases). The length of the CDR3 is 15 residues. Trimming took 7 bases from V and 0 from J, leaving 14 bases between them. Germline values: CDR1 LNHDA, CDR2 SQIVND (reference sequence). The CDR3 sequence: CASKRSGDSTDTQYF. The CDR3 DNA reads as TGTGCCAGTAAGAGATCGGGGGATAGCACAGATACGCAGTATTTT.

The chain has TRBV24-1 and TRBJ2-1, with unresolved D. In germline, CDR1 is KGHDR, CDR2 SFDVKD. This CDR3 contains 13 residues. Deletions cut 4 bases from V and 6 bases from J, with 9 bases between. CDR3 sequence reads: CATSEVSRNEQFF. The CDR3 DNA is TGTGCCACCAGTGAAGTCAGTCGCAATGAGCAGTTCTTC.

The CDR3 loop is CASSPGTGDYNEQFF. The CDR3 nucleotides are TGTGCCAGCTCACCCGGGACAGGGGATTACAATGAGCAGTTCTTC. The rearrangement uses TRBV18 and TRBJ2-1; 10 nucleotides line up with TRBD1. Germline V CDR1 and CDR2: KGHSH, LQKENI. V lost 3 bases and J lost 4; bases outside the gene matches: 3. The CDR3 spans 15 residues.

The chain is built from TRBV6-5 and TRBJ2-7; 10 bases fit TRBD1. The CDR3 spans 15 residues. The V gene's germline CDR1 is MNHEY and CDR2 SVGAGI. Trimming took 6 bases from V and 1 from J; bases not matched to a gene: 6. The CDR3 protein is CASREGQGLSYEQYF. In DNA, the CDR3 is TGTGCCAGCAGGGAGGGACAGGGGCTTTCCTACGAGCAGTACTTC.

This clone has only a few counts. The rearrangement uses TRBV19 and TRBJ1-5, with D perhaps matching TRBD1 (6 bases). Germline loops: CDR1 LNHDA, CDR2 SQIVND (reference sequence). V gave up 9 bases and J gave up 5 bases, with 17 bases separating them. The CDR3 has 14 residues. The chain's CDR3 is CARQIRGRHQPQHF. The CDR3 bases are TGTGCCAGGCAAATCAGGGGACGGCATCAGCCCCAGCATTTT.

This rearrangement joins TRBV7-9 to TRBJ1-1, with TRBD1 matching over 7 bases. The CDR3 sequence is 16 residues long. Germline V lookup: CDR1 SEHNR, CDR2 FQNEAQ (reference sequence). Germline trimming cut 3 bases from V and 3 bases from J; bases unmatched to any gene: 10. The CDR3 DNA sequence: TGTGCCAGCAGCTTTTTATTAAGGGGGCGAGACACTGAAGCTTTCTTT. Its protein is CASSFLLRGRDTEAFF.

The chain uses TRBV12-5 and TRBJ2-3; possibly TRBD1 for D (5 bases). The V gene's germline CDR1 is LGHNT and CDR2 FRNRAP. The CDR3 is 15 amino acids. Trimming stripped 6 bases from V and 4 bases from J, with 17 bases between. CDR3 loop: CASGRQTVIPDTQYF. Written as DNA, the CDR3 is TGTGCTAGTGGCCGACAGACGGTAATCCCAGATACGCAGTATTTT.

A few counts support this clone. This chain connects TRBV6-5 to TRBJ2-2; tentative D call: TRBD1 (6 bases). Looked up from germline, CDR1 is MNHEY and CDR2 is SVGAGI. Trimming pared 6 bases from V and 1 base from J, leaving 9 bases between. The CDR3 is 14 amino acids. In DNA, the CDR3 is TGTGCCAGCAGGACAGGCCAGAACACCGGGGAGCTGTTTTTT. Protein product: CASRTGQNTGELFF.

CDR3 amino acids: CASSRQGENEKLFF. The CDR3 bases are TGTGCCAGCAGTCGACAGGGAGAGAATGAAAAACTGTTTTTT. The chain uses TRBV6-5 and TRBJ1-4, with 7 nucleotides matching TRBD1. The CDR3 loop spans 14 amino acids. Germline loops: CDR1 MNHEY, CDR2 SVGAGI. After removal of 5 bases from V and 5 bases from J, the junction contained 5 bases not matched to a gene.

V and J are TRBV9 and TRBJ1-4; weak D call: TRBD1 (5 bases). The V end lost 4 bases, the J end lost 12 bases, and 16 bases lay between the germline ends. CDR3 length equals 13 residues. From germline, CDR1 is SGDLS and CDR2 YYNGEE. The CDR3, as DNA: TGTGCCAGCAGCCCTAGGGGCTGGGAGCAACTGTTTTTT. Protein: CASSPRGWEQLFF.

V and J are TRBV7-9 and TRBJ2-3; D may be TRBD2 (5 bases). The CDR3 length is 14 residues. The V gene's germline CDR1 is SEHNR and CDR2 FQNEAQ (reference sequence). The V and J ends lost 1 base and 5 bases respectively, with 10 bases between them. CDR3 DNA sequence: TGTGCCAGCAGCTTAGATAACCGGGGAGATACGCAGTATTTT. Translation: CASSLDNRGDTQYF. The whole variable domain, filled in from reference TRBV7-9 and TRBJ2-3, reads DTGVSQNPRHKITKRGQNVTFRCDPISEHNRLYWYRQTLGQGPEFLTYFQNEAQLEKSRLLSDRFSAERPKGSFSTLEIQRTEQGDSAMYLCASSLDNRGDTQYFGPGTRLTVL.

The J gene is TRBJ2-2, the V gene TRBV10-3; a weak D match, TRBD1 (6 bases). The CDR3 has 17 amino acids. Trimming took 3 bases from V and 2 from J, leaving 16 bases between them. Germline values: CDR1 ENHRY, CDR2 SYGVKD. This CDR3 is CAISDPQGIINTGELFF. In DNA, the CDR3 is TGTGCCATCAGTGATCCACAGGGCATAATAAACACCGGGGAGCTGTTTTTT.

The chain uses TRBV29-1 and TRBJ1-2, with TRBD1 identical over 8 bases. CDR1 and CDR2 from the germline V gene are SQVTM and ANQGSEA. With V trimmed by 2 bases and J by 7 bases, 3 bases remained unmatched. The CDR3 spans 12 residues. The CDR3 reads CSVETGGGGYTF. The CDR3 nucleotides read TGCAGCGTTGAAACAGGGGGTGGTGGCTACACCTTC.

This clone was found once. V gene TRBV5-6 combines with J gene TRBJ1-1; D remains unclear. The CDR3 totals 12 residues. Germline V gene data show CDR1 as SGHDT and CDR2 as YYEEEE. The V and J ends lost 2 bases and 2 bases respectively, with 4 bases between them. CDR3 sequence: CASSLDNTEAFF. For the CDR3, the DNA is TGTGCCAGCAGCTTAGATAACACTGAAGCTTTCTTT.

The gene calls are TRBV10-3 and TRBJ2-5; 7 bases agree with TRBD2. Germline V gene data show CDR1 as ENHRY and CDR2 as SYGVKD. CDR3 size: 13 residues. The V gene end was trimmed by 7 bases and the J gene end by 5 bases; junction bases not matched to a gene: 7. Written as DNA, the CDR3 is TGTGCCATCAAAACGGGGGGAGGTGAGACCCAGTACTTC. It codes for CAIKTGGGETQYF.

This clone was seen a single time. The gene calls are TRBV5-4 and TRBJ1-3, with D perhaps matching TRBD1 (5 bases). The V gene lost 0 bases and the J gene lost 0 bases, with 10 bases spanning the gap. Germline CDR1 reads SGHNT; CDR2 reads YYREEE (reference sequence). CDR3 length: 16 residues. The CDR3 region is CASSLGGAGSGNTIYF. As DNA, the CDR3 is TGTGCCAGCAGCTTGGGCGGGGCGGGCTCTGGAAACACCATATATTTT.

CDR3 sequence: CASSRSGGETQYF. Here the CDR3 DNA reads TGTGCCAGCAGCCGATCAGGGGGGGAGACCCAGTACTTC. V usage is TRBV6-4 and J usage is TRBJ2-5, with D perhaps matching TRBD1 (7 bases). This CDR3 is 13 amino acids long. Germline V gene sequence: CDR1 MRHNA, CDR2 SNTAGT. V lost 6 bases and J 5 bases, leaving 13 bases between the germline ends.